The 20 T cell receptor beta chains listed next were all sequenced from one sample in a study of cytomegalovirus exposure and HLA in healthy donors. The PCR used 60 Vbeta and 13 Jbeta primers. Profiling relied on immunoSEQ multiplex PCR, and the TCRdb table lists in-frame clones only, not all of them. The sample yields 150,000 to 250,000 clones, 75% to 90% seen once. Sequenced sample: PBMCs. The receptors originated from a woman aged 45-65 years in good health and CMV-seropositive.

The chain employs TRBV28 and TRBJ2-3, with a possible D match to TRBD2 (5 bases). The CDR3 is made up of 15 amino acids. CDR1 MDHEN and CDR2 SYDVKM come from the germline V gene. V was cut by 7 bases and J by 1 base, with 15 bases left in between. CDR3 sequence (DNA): TGTGCCAGCATCTCCCCGCCCGGGGGCACAGATACGCAGTATTTT. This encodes CASISPPGGTDTQYF.

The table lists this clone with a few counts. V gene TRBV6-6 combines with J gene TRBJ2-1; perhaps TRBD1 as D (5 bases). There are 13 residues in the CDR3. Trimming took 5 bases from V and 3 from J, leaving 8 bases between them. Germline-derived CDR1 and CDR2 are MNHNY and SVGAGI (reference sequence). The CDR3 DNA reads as TGTGCCAGCAGTCCCAGGGACTACAATGAGCAGTTCTTC. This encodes CASSPRDYNEQFF.

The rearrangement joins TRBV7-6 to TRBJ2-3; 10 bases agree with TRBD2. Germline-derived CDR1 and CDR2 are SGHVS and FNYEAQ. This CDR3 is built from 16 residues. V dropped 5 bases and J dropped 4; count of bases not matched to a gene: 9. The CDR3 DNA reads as TGTGCCAGCAGCCTACTTAGCGGGGGGACCTCAGATACGCAGTATTTT. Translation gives CASSLLSGGTSDTQYF.

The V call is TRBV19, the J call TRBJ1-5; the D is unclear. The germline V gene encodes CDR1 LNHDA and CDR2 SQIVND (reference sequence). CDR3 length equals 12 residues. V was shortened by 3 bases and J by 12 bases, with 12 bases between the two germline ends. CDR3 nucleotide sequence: TGTGCCAGTAGTATCCTGAACGGCGGCCAGCATTTT. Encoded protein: CASSILNGGQHF.

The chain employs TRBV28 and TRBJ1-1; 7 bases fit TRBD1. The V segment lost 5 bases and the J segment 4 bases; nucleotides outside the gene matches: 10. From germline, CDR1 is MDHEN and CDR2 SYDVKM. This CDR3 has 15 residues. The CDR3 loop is CASSAYRGRATEAFF. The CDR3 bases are TGTGCCAGCAGTGCATACAGGGGACGGGCCACTGAAGCTTTCTTT.

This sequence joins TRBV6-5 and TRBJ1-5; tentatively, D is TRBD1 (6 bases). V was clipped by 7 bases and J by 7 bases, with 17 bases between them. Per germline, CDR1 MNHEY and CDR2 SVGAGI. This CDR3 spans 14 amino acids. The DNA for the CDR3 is TGTGCCAGCACCCCCTCGGCAGGGGTCCAGCCCCAGCATTTT. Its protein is CASTPSAGVQPQHF.

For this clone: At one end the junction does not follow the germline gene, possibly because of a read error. CDR3: CTSSSLYEQYF. The CDR3 region has the DNA TGTACCAGCAGCTCCCTCTACGAGCAGTACTTC. The chain carries TRBV5-6 and TRBJ2-7; D gene uncertain. This CDR3 spans 11 amino acids. Germline lookup yields CDR1 SGHDT and CDR2 YYEEEE.

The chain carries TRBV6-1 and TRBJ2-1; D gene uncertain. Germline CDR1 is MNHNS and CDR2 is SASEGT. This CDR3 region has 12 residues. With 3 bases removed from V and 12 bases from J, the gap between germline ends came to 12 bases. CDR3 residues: CASSEPSPGQFF. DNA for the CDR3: TGTGCCAGCAGTGAGCCCAGCCCGGGGCAGTTCTTC.

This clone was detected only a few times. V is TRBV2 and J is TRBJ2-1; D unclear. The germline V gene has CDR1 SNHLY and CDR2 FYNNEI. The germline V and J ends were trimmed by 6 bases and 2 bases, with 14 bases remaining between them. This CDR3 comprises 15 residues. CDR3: CASSAYGSTYNEQFF. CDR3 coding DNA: TGTGCCAGCAGCGCTTACGGGTCCACCTACAATGAGCAGTTCTTC.

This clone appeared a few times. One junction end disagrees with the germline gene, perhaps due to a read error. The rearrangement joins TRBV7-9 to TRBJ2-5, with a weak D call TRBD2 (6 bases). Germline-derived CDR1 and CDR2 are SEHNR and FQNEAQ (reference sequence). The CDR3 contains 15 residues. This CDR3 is CSSSLARGWGETQYF. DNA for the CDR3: TGTTCCAGCAGCTTAGCGCGGGGATGGGGAGAGACCCAGTACTTC.

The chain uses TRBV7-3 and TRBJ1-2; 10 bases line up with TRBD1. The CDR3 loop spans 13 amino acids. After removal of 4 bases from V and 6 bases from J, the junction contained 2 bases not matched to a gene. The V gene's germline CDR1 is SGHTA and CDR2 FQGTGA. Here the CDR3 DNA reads TGTGCCAGCAGCTCGACAGGGGGCGATGGCTACACCTTC. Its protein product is CASSSTGGDGYTF.

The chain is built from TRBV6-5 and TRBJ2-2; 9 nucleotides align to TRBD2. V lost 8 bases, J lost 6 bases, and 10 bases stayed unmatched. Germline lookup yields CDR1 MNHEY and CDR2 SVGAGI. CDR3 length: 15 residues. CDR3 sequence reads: CASGFKAGGAGELFF. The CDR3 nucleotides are TGTGCCAGCGGGTTCAAAGCGGGGGGCGCCGGGGAGCTGTTTTTT.

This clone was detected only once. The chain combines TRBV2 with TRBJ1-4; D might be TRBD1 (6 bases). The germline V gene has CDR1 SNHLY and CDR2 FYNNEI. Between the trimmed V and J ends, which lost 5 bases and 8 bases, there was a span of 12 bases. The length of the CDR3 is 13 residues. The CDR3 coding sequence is TGTGCCAGCAGTAACAGGGCCCACGAAAAACTGTTTTTT. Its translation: CASSNRAHEKLFF. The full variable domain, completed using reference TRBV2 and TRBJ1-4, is EPEVTQTPSHQVTQMGQEVILRCVPISNHLYFYWYRQILGQKVEFLVSFYNNEISEKSEIFDDQFSVERPDGSNFTLKIRSTKLEDSAMYFCASSNRAHEKLFFGSGTQLSVL.

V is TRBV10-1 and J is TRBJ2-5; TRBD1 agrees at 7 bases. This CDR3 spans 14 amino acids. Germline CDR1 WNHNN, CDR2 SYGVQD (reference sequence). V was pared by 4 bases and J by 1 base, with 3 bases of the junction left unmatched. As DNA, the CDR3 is TGCGCCAGCAGTGGAGGGACAGCCCAAGAGACCCAGTACTTC. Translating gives CASSGGTAQETQYF.

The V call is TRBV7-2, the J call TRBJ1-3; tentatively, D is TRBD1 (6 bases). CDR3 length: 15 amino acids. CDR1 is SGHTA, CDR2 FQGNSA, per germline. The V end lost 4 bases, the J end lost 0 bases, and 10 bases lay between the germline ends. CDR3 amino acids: CASSSGHYSGNTIYF. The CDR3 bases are TGTGCCAGCAGCTCGGGACACTACTCTGGAAACACCATATATTTT.

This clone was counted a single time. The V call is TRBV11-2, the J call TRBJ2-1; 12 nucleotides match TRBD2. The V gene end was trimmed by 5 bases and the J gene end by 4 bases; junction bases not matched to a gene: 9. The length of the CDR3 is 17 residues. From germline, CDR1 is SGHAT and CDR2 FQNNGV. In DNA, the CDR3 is TGTGCCAGCAGCCTCCGGACTAGCGGGGTGATATACAATGAGCAGTTCTTC. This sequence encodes CASSLRTSGVIYNEQFF.

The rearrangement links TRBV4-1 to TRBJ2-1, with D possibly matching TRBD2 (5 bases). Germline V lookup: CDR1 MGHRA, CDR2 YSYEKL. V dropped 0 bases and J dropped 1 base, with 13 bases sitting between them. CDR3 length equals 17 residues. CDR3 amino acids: CASSQESGELSYNEQFF. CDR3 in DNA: TGCGCCAGCAGCCAAGAGAGCGGAGAACTTTCCTACAATGAGCAGTTCTTC.

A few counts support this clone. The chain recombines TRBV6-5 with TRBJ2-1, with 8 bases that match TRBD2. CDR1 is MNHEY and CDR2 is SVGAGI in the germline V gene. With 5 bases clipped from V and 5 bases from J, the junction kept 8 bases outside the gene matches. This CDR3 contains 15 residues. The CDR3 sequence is CASSRSTSGDNEQFF. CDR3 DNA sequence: TGTGCCAGCAGTCGAAGCACTAGCGGTGACAATGAGCAGTTCTTC.

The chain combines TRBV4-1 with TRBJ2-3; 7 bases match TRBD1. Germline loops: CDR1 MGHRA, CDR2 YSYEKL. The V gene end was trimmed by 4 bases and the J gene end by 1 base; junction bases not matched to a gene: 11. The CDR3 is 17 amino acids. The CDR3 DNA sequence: TGCGCCAGCAGCCTAAATCACCCGGGGACAGGCACAGATACGCAGTATTTT. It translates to CASSLNHPGTGTDTQYF.

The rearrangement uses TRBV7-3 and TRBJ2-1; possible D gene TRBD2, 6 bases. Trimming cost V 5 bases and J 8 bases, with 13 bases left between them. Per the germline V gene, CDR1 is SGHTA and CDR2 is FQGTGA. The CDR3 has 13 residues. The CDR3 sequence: CASSKTSFDEQFF. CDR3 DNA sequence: TGTGCCAGCAGCAAGACTAGTTTCGATGAGCAGTTCTTC.